These 18 T cell receptor beta chains came from one sample sequenced in a study of Graves' ophthalmopathy and Graves' hyperthyroidism. The TCR beta CDR3 regions underwent amplification from RNA transcripts. First-round RT-PCR with HTBI primers preceded a second-round multiplex PCR. Each CDR3 protein is one row after TCRdb ran MiXCR on the multiplex PCR reads. The sample lists roughly 350,000 distinct CDR3 sequences; about 18% were seen once. Specimen: peripheral blood. These receptors were collected from an adult woman with stable Graves' hyperthyroidism.

The chain carries TRBV7-8 and TRBJ2-2; no reliable D call. The V and J ends lost 5 bases and 10 bases respectively, with 8 bases between them. The germline V gene encodes CDR1 SGHVS and CDR2 FQNEAQ. This CDR3 spans 11 amino acids. This CDR3 is CASSPPEELFF. Here the CDR3 DNA reads TGTGCCAGCAGCCCCCCCGAGGAGCTGTTTTTT.

This clonotype has a count of ten or more. This chain uses TRBV27 with TRBJ1-1, with D unclear. Trimming stripped 5 bases from V and 4 bases from J, with 11 bases between. Germline values: CDR1 MNHEY, CDR2 SMNVEV (reference sequence). The CDR3 covers 13 residues. CDR3 nucleotide sequence: TGTGCCAGCAGTCCTTTGTGGGGCACTGAAGCTTTCTTT. Amino acid sequence: CASSPLWGTEAFF.

This clonotype was detected many times. The rearrangement joins TRBV12-3 or TRBV12-4 to TRBJ2-5; 7 bases line up with TRBD2. The CDR3 is made up of 14 amino acids. V shed 3 bases, J shed 5 bases, and the junction held 6 bases outside the gene matches. In DNA form, the CDR3 reads TGTGCCAGCAGTTTGCCGGGGGGTGGTGAGACCCAGTACTTC. Its protein is CASSLPGGGETQYF.

At least ten counts were recorded for this clonotype. The rearrangement uses TRBV30 and TRBJ1-5, with unresolved D. The CDR3 sequence is 11 residues long. Germline-derived CDR1 and CDR2 are GTSNPN and SVGIG (reference sequence). Trimming shortened V by 0 bases and J by 13 bases, and 10 bases separated the two germline ends. The CDR3, as DNA: TGTGCCTGGAGTGTACGAGACGTACAGCATTTT. Protein sequence: CAWSVRDVQHF.

V and J are TRBV6-1 and TRBJ1-2; tentative D call: TRBD1 (5 bases). Trimming removed 5 bases from V and 4 bases from J, with 14 bases in between. Germline CDR1 MNHNS, CDR2 SASEGT. The CDR3 is made up of 14 amino acids. The CDR3 reads CASSPAQARYGYTF. DNA for the CDR3: TGTGCCAGCAGTCCTGCACAGGCCCGCTATGGCTACACCTTC.

This clonotype was recorded many times. The rearrangement uses TRBV11-2 and TRBJ2-5, with 12 bases lining up with TRBD2. The CDR3 extends over 19 amino acids. Unmatched junction bases numbered 12, after V lost 2 bases and J lost 2 bases. Germline V gene sequence: CDR1 SGHAT, CDR2 FQNNGV. For the CDR3, the DNA is TGTGCCAGCAGCTTACGTCATCCACTAGCGGGAGGTCTACAAGAGACCCAGTACTTC. This encodes CASSLRHPLAGGLQETQYF.

With regard to this clonotype: This may stem from a read error, because a much larger clone lies one nucleotide away. The chain combines TRBV6-1 with TRBJ1-5, with D maybe TRBD1 (6 bases). This CDR3 is built from 15 residues. Germline-derived CDR1 and CDR2 are MNHNS and SASEGT. CDR3 sequence: CASSRTGISNQPQRF. The CDR3 DNA is TGTGCCAGCAGCCGCACAGGGATTAGCAATCAGCCCCAGCGTTTT.

The chain employs TRBV28 and TRBJ2-4; no clear D gene. Germline CDR1 is MDHEN and CDR2 is SYDVKM. CDR3 length: 15 amino acids. Trimming removed 6 bases at V and 1 base at J, with 13 bases between. The CDR3 region has the DNA TGTGCCAGCAGCTCACGGACGGCTGCCAAAAACATTCAGTACTTC. This codes for CASSSRTAAKNIQYF. Combining the CDR3 with reference TRBV28 and TRBJ2-4 gives the whole variable domain DVKVTQSSRYLVKRTGEKVFLECVQDMDHENMFWYRQDPGLGLRLIYFSYDVKMKEKGDIPEGYSVSREKKERFSLILESASTNQTSMYLCASSSRTAAKNIQYFGAGTRLSVL.

This clonotype was seen repeatedly, ten times or more. This sequence joins TRBV29-1 and TRBJ1-1, with 7 bases aligning to TRBD1. Trimming at V came to 2 bases and at J to 3 bases, leaving 6 bases not matched to a gene. CDR1 is SQVTM and CDR2 is ANQGSEA in the germline V gene. The CDR3 runs to 14 residues. The CDR3 DNA reads TGCAGCGTTGAACTGGCAGGGGGTTACACTGAAGCTTTCTTT. Translation: CSVELAGGYTEAFF.

The sample holds many counts of this clonotype. The chain uses TRBV12-3 or TRBV12-4 and TRBJ1-2, with D unresolved. This CDR3 is 15 amino acids long. The ends were cut back, 6 bases at V and 2 bases at J, with 16 bases in the middle. The CDR3 loop reads CASRQAGRTNYGYTF. The CDR3 coding sequence is TGTGCCAGCAGACAAGCCGGACGGACGAACTATGGCTACACCTTC.

In its sample, this clonotype was seen many times. One end of the junction fails to match germline, which may point to a read error. The V gene is TRBV28, the J gene TRBJ1-2; D is uncertain. The CDR3 has 12 amino acids. Germline-derived CDR1 and CDR2 are MDHEN and SYDVKM. The CDR3 sequence: CAGSPPRNGYTF. Here the CDR3 DNA reads TGTGCCGGCAGTCCCCCAAGAAATGGCTACACCTTC.

There are many counts of this clonotype. This may arise from a read error, as a much more abundant clone is one base away. The chain uses TRBV12-3 or TRBV12-4 and TRBJ1-1; 8 bases agree with TRBD1. This CDR3 is 13 amino acids long. The trim removed 6 bases at V and 3 bases at J, leaving 3 bases unmatched. The CDR3 spells CASRLDRDTEAFF. DNA for the CDR3: TGTGCCAGCAGGTTGGACAGGGACACTGAAGCTTTCTTT.

This clonotype has at least ten counts. The J gene is TRBJ2-2, the V gene TRBV11-2; weak D call: TRBD2 (6 bases). The ends were cut back, 4 bases at V and 1 base at J, with 10 bases in the middle. CDR1 is SGHAT and CDR2 is FQNNGV in the germline V gene. CDR3 size: 15 residues. In nucleotides, the CDR3 is TGTGCCAGCAGCTACCGGGGACTGAACACCGGGGAGCTGTTTTTT. Its translation: CASSYRGLNTGELFF.

This clonotype showed up many times. A single base separates this from a much larger clone, so it may be a read error. The genes are TRBV27 and TRBJ2-7, with D perhaps matching TRBD1 or TRBD2 (5 bases each). The germline gives CDR1 MNHEY, CDR2 SMNVEV (reference sequence). This CDR3 contains 14 residues. Trimming cost V 5 bases and J 6 bases, with 17 bases left between them. The CDR3 sequence: CASSTGTEISEQYF. The CDR3 nucleotides read TGTGCCAGCAGTACCGGGACCGAAATCAGCGAGCAGTACTTC.

This clonotype was picked up a small number of times. The chain uses TRBV5-8 and TRBJ1-2, with D unresolved. Trimming cost V 2 bases and J 2 bases, with 13 bases left between them. From germline, CDR1 is SGHTS and CDR2 YDEGEE. The CDR3 is 15 residues long. Here the CDR3 DNA reads TGTGCCAGCAGCTTACAGAATCGTCCGAACTATGGCTACACCTTC. The encoded protein is CASSLQNRPNYGYTF.

The rearrangement joins TRBV6-2 or TRBV6-3 to TRBJ1-2, with 9 bases identical to TRBD1. Germline V gene data show CDR1 as MNHEY and CDR2 as SVGEGT. V was clipped by 8 bases and J by 6 bases; unmatched bases: 4. This CDR3 is 12 amino acids long. The chain's CDR3 is CASVGQGNGYTF. The CDR3 DNA sequence: TGTGCCAGCGTGGGACAGGGCAATGGCTACACCTTC.

V gene TRBV24-1 combines with J gene TRBJ1-1; D not resolved. The ends were cut back, 6 bases at V and 0 bases at J, with 7 bases in the middle. Germline CDR1 is KGHDR and CDR2 is SFDVKD. The length of the CDR3 is 13 residues. The CDR3, as DNA: TGTGCCACCAGTAATACCGTGAACACTGAAGCTTTCTTT. This codes for CATSNTVNTEAFF.

This clonotype has just a few counts. The V and J genes are TRBV7-9 and TRBJ1-2, with D perhaps TRBD1 (6 bases). V was clipped by 4 bases and J by 12 bases, with 15 bases between them. The CDR3 has 12 amino acids. Germline CDR1 is SEHNR and CDR2 is FQNEAQ (reference sequence). In nucleotides, the CDR3 is TGTGCCAGCAGCTCACAGACAGGCCGAAACACCTTC. This sequence encodes CASSSQTGRNTF.